The entry below describes one T cell receptor beta chain. Antigen unknown. This sample is part of a study of shared clonotypes between healthy human individuals. The study, taken as a whole, reports: Among donors, clonotype sharing was expected to be affected by sequencing depth. A few donors had approximately 4.6% of their naive CD4 clonotypes in common.

Deep was the level used in running the assay. Assay: immunoSEQ multiplex PCR; the TCRdb copy retains only in-frame clones and omits some. Found here are over 2 million clones, approximately 95% of them singletons; the top ten hold about 0.13%. From germline, CDR1 is MNHNS and CDR2 SASEGT. The V end was cut by 4 bases, the J end by 3 bases, with 13 bases between. The CDR3 runs 15 residues. Input material: naive CD4+ T cells sorted from blood. Subset meaning: CD45RA+ positively selected. The chain is built from TRBV6-1 and TRBJ1-5; unclear D gene. The origin of this receptor is a man in his late teens or twenties in good health. CDR3 amino acids: CASSANRSPNQPQHF. The CDR3 DNA is TGTGCCAGCAGTGCCAACAGATCCCCCAATCAGCCCCAGCATTTT.